The rows below give T cell receptor beta chains drawn from one sample of a study of shared clonotypes between healthy human individuals. Clones were read by immunoSEQ multiplex PCR, and TCRdb kept only the in-frame ones, dropping some. The data contain millions of clones, approximately 95% of them singletons. Sequencing input: naive CD4+ T cells sorted from blood. These TCRs come from a young man in good health. Each CDR3 is given with its conserved first and last residue.

>TRBV30|TRBJ1-5
CAWSASAGIQPQHF
>TRBV4-2|TRBJ1-4
CASSQEDLRSGDEKLFF
>TRBV18|TRBJ1-1
CASGRAMMNTEAFF
>TRBV6-1|TRBJ2-2
CASSQGQDSGELFF
>TRBV19|TRBJ2-1
CASSLGTGNNEQFF
>TRBV5-1|TRBJ1-1
CASSQMGGRNTEAFF
>TRBV6-1|TRBJ1-5
CASSWTGNQPQHF
>TRBV9|TRBJ2-7
CASSVGPQGFYEQYF
>TRBV7-2|TRBJ2-5
CASSQTARKQETQYF
>TRBV7-9|TRBJ1-3
CASSLDRSGNTIYF
>TRBV18|TRBJ2-3
CASSPAGGITDTQYF
>TRBV25-1|TRBJ2-7
CASSAFREQYF
>TRBV4-1|TRBJ2-2
CASSQGSLAGNGELFF
>TRBV2|TRBJ2-5
CASSDWSGRETQYF
>TRBV6-5|TRBJ2-5
CASSYSAGIETQYF
>TRBV11-1|TRBJ2-7
CASKVGAGVHEQYF
>TRBV7-2|TRBJ2-5
CASSLQSGAGETQYF
>TRBV10-3|TRBJ2-7
CAISESPGSSYEQYF
>TRBV6-5|TRBJ2-7
CASSRGTWDYEQYF
>TRBV10-1|TRBJ2-7
CASSETGRTYEQYF
>TRBV9|TRBJ2-7
CASSVAQGPYEQYF
>TRBV2|TRBJ1-4
CASSVTRGTNEKLFF
>TRBV27|-
CASSYSTSFYEQYF
>TRBV10-3|TRBJ1-3
CAISESHGDSGNTIYF
>TRBV28|TRBJ2-7
CASGFTGAVTEQYF